These T cell receptor beta chains were read from a single sample in a study of CD8 T cells in ankylosing spondylitis. TCRdb used MiXCR to reprocess the 5' RACE reads, holding one entry per CDR3 protein. The sample has around 480,000 distinct CDR3 sequences; about a sixth are singletons. The specimen was blood, either unsorted or a sorted T cell fraction (not recorded which). Receptors originate from a male donor with ankylosing spondylitis. Both conserved end residues are part of each CDR3. The D gene is left open where the match is weak. Not all rows give a size; the values are once, few, many and, for expanded clones, a class.

-	TRBJ2-7	TRBV7-9	-	CASSLRNSYEQYF	TGTGCCAGCAGCTTGCGCAACTCCTACGAGCAGTACTTC
-	TRBJ1-5	TRBV7-2	many	CASSLEDSSNQPQHF	TGTGCCAGCAGCTTAGAAGACAGTAGCAATCAGCCCCAGCATTTT
-	TRBJ2-3	TRBV29-1	-	CSVVVETSTDTQYF	TGCAGCGTTGTTGTAGAAACTAGCACAGATACGCAGTATTTT
TRBD1	TRBJ1-2	TRBV7-9	few	CASSYDPGTGGYGYTF	TGTGCCAGCAGCTACGACCCCGGGACAGGGGGTTATGGCTACACCTTC
TRBD2	TRBJ2-2	TRBV12-3/TRBV12-4	few	CASSLAGSGGGTGELFF	TGTGCCAGCAGTTTAGCCGGGTCGGGAGGAGGTACCGGGGAGCTGTTTTTT
-	TRBJ2-3	TRBV4-2	few	CASSQDGRLGVSTDTQYF	TGTGCCAGCAGCCAAGATGGTCGACTAGGGGTTAGCACAGATACGCAGTATTTT
-	TRBJ1-6	TRBV3-1	few	CASSQGMVWVGSPLHF	TGTGCCAGCAGCCAAGGAATGGTTTGGGTCGGTTCACCCCTCCACTTT
-	TRBJ2-1	TRBV20-1	many	CSARDSSSYNEQFF	TGCAGTGCTAGAGATTCTAGCTCCTACAATGAGCAGTTCTTC
TRBD1	TRBJ2-1	TRBV2	-	CASSEGTGGYNEQFF	TGTGCCAGCAGTGAGGGGACAGGGGGGTACAATGAGCAGTTCTTC
TRBD2	TRBJ2-3	TRBV27	few	CASSLTGTSGYLWYF	TGTGCCAGCAGCCTGACCGGGACTAGCGGATATCTCTGGTATTTT
TRBD1	TRBJ1-1	TRBV7-9	few	CASSLFGTGDAEAFF	TGTGCCAGCAGCTTGTTCGGGACAGGGGATGCTGAAGCTTTCTTT
-	TRBJ2-7	TRBV20-1	-	CSARDSTAADEQYF	TGCAGTGCTAGAGATTCGACAGCCGCCGACGAGCAGTACTTC
-	TRBJ1-1	TRBV7-9	many	CASSGGMNTEAFF	TGTGCCAGCAGTGGCGGCATGAACACTGAAGCTTTCTTT
TRBD1	TRBJ2-1	TRBV5-8	-	CATDRGSPFF	TGTGCCACTGACAGGGGGAGTCCGTTCTTC
TRBD2	TRBJ2-1	TRBV7-3	few	CASSLTSGGFSYNEQFF	TGTGCCAGCAGCCTAACTAGCGGGGGCTTCTCCTACAATGAGCAGTTCTTC
TRBD1	TRBJ1-6	TRBV7-8	-	CASSPRTGVNNSPLHF	TGTGCCAGCAGCCCGCGGACAGGGGTGAATAATTCACCCCTCCACTTT
-	TRBJ1-5	TRBV2	-	CASSPRDRSNQPQHF	TGTGCCAGCAGTCCTAGGGACCGTAGCAATCAGCCCCAGCATTTT
-	TRBJ2-1	TRBV5-1	-	CASSLGYGGRYYNEQFF	TGCGCCAGCAGCTTGGGCTACGGGGGACGATACTACAATGAGCAGTTCTTC
TRBD1	TRBJ1-2	TRBV11-2	-	CASSRRTGGPKYGYTF	TGTGCCAGCAGCCGCCGGACAGGGGGCCCAAAGTATGGCTACACCTTC
-	TRBJ2-1	TRBV18	-	CASSPWLGEQFF	TGTGCCAGCTCACCGTGGCTTGGTGAGCAGTTCTTC
-	TRBJ2-7	TRBV7-2	few	CASSLGLNYEQYF	TGTGCCAGCAGCTTAGGGCTGAACTACGAGCAGTACTTC
TRBD2	TRBJ2-3	TRBV29-1	many	CSGVRLAGRTDTQYF	TGCAGCGGGGTTCGACTAGCGGGACGCACAGATACGCAGTATTTT
TRBD1	TRBJ1-3	TRBV6-5	-	CASSYGQDNSGNTIYF	TGTGCCAGCAGTTACGGACAGGACAACTCTGGAAACACCATATATTTT
TRBD1	TRBJ2-7	TRBV11-2	few	CASSASLTGQRSYEQYF	TGTGCCAGCAGCGCTAGTTTGACAGGGCAACGTTCCTACGAGCAGTACTTC
TRBD1	TRBJ1-5	TRBV12-3/TRBV12-4	-	CASRTTGDQPQHF	TGTGCCAGCAGGACGACAGGGGATCAGCCCCAGCATTTT
-	TRBJ1-1	TRBV6-1	few	CASSRSGGTEAFF	TGTGCCAGCAGCCGATCGGGGGGCACTGAAGCTTTCTTT
-	TRBJ1-1	TRBV18	few	CASSPLESTEAFF	TGTGCCAGCTCACCACTCGAGAGCACTGAAGCTTTCTTT
TRBD1	TRBJ2-5	TRBV12-3/TRBV12-4	many	CASSKDRGETQYF	TGTGCCAGCAGTAAGGACAGGGGCGAGACCCAGTACTTC
TRBD2	TRBJ2-1	TRBV5-1	many	CASSPGSGVTYNEQFF	TGCGCCAGCAGCCCTGGGAGCGGGGTCACCTACAATGAGCAGTTCTTC
-	TRBJ2-3	TRBV29-1	-	CSVGRGNTDTQYF	TGCAGCGTTGGTAGGGGAAACACAGATACGCAGTATTTT
-	TRBJ2-2	TRBV29-1	-	CSAGDLVPGELFF	TGCAGCGCCGGGGACCTGGTCCCCGGGGAGCTGTTTTTT
-	TRBJ2-1	TRBV20-1	few	CSARVSQGYNEQFF	TGCAGTGCTAGAGTATCACAGGGCTACAATGAGCAGTTCTTC
TRBD2	TRBJ2-1	TRBV14	few	CASSQGTSGRAPRYNEQFF	TGTGCCAGCAGCCAAGGGACTAGCGGGAGGGCCCCGCGCTACAATGAGCAGTTCTTC
-	TRBJ2-4	TRBV5-1	-	CASSLDGGTKNIQYF	TGCGCCAGCAGCTTGGATGGGGGAACCAAAAACATTCAGTACTTC
TRBD2	TRBJ2-7	TRBV12-3/TRBV12-4	few	CASSPTSAFYEQYF	TGTGCCAGCAGTCCTACTAGCGCGTTCTACGAGCAGTACTTC
-	TRBJ1-2	TRBV5-1	-	CASSPTKEGGYTF	TGCGCCAGCAGCCCCACCAAGGAGGGCGGCTACACCTTC
-	TRBJ2-1	TRBV9	few	CASSVRTDEQFF	TGTGCCAGCAGCGTACGAACCGATGAGCAGTTCTTC
-	TRBJ1-3	TRBV19	-	CASSIAPGVGNTIYF	TGTGCCAGTAGTATAGCTCCGGGTGTGGGAAACACCATATATTTT
TRBD2	TRBJ2-3	TRBV5-1	-	CASRFGAVGTSGGTQYF	TGCGCCAGCAGATTTGGTGCTGTGGGGACTAGCGGGGGAACGCAGTATTTT
-	TRBJ2-1	TRBV5-1	few	CASSLVAGPSSYNEQFF	TGCGCCAGCAGCTTGGTGGCAGGGCCAAGCTCCTACAATGAGCAGTTCTTC
-	TRBJ2-7	TRBV19	-	CASSRTEYEQYF	TGTGCCAGTAGTAGGACTGAGTACGAGCAGTACTTC
-	TRBJ2-1	TRBV2	-	CASSEGWPRSSYNEQFF	TGTGCCAGCAGTGAAGGGTGGCCCCGGAGCTCCTACAATGAGCAGTTCTTC
TRBD1	TRBJ2-1	TRBV5-1	-	CASSLAGQGVNEQFF	TGCGCCAGCAGCTTGGCGGGACAGGGGGTAAATGAGCAGTTCTTC
TRBD1	TRBJ2-1	TRBV28	many	CASSPPPGTGTTEQFF	TGTGCCAGCAGTCCTCCCCCGGGGACAGGCACTACTGAGCAGTTCTTC
-	TRBJ1-3	TRBV7-2	once	CASSLVSDIVHTIYF	TGTGCCAGCAGCTTAGTTTCGGATATCGTACACACCATATATTTT
TRBD1	TRBJ1-5	TRBV7-9	-	CASSQQGDNQPQHF	TGTGCCAGCAGCCAACAGGGGGACAATCAGCCCCAGCATTTT